This note documents a single TCR beta chain sequence. Seattle's cohort entered during active infection and was followed longitudinally. In the original processing: It was from reference gene primer amplification that nucleated cell counts were estimated. TCRdb keeps only in-frame clones here, not all; method: immunoSEQ multiplex PCR. Clone size and V and J calls were adopted from that table, with D and trimming inferred from the DNA. The sample records some 300,000 clones, 90% being singletons. The data stem from a study of blood T cell repertoires in COVID-19. Study in general: Sources were T cells, B-cell-depleted T cells, or PBMCs; the material itself was cDNA or gDNA.

V shed 1 base and J 11 bases; nucleotides not matched to a gene: 8. The CDR3 extends over 13 amino acids. The sequence came from a woman aged 45 to 65 with COVID-19, enrolled during active disease. This chain joins TRBV12-3 or TRBV12-4 and TRBJ2-7; 7 positions match TRBD2. Sequenced: peripheral blood. In nucleotides, the CDR3 is TGTGCCAGCAGTTTAGTACGGCAGGGAGGGGAGTACTTC. It codes for CASSLVRQGGEYF.